A single sample is the source of the 18 T cell receptor beta chains below, sequenced in a study of Graves' ophthalmopathy and Graves' hyperthyroidism. Amplification of the TCR beta CDR3 regions used RNA transcripts (as template). Amplification began with first-round RT-PCR using HTBI primers, then second-round multiplex PCR was performed. MiXCR, run by TCRdb on the multiplex PCR reads, gives a single entry per CDR3 protein. This table has about 600,000 distinct CDR3 sequences, approximately 37% appearing once. What was sequenced was peripheral blood or thyroid tissue (not recorded which). These TCRs come from an adult man with Graves' hyperthyroidism.

This clonotype was counted many times. This chain joins TRBV12-3 or TRBV12-4 and TRBJ2-5; D is undetermined. The CDR3 spans 13 residues. Trimming pared 5 bases from V and 0 bases from J, leaving 7 bases between. CDR3 DNA sequence: TGTGCCAGCAGTGTAAATAACCAAGAGACCCAGTACTTC. This sequence encodes CASSVNNQETQYF.

This clonotype was found a few times. This chain joins TRBV30 and TRBJ2-7; D is unclear. V was shortened by 0 bases and J by 1 base, with 7 bases between the two germline ends. The CDR3 loop spans 13 amino acids. CDR1 is GTSNPN and CDR2 is SVGIG in the germline V gene (reference sequence). CDR3 residues: CAWSVIGSYEQYF. As DNA, the CDR3 is TGTGCCTGGAGTGTGATCGGGTCCTACGAGCAGTACTTC.

A single count supports this clonotype. Given a much more abundant clone one base away, this may be a read error. The genes are TRBV10-2 and TRBJ2-7, with 7 bases aligning to TRBD1. The CDR3 loop spans 14 amino acids. Germline CDR1 WSHSY, CDR2 SAAADI. CDR3 in amino acids: CAGSPGTAAYEQYF. The CDR3 nucleotides read TGTGCCGGCAGTCCCGGGACAGCCGCCTACGAGCAGTACTTC.

This clonotype showed up many times. The V call is TRBV11-3, the J call TRBJ1-1, with a possible D match to TRBD1 (6 bases). Germline values: CDR1 SGHNT, CDR2 YENEEA. This CDR3 is built from 13 residues. Trimming took 5 bases from V and 11 from J, leaving 18 bases between them. CDR3: CASSMQGSAAAFF. For the CDR3, the DNA is TGTGCCAGCAGCATGCAGGGGTCCGCCGCCGCTTTCTTT.

The J gene is TRBJ2-7, the V gene TRBV7-9; TRBD2 matches at 12 bases. Germline lookup yields CDR1 SEHNR and CDR2 FQNEAQ (reference sequence). This CDR3 comprises 16 residues. J gave up 0 bases and V 5 bases, and 5 bases lay outside the gene matches. This CDR3 reads CASSDTSGGSSYEQYF. The DNA of the CDR3 is TGTGCCAGCAGCGACACTAGCGGGGGGAGCTCCTACGAGCAGTACTTC.

The V call is TRBV29-1, the J call TRBJ1-2; 8 bases match TRBD1. CDR3 length equals 14 residues. The germline gives CDR1 SQVTM, CDR2 ANQGSEA. After removal of 4 bases from V and 3 bases from J, the junction contained 7 bases not matched to a gene. The CDR3 DNA sequence: TGCAGCGTTGCGTTGACAGGGGTTTACTATGGCTACACCTTC. Its translation: CSVALTGVYYGYTF.

CDR3 coding DNA: TGTGCCAGCAGTATCCAGTCCCGGGAGCTGTTTTTT. Translated, it gives CASSIQSRELFF. The V call is TRBV6-6, the J call TRBJ2-2, with D unclear. Trimming removed 5 bases from V and 9 bases from J, with 10 bases in between. The CDR3 sequence is 12 residues long. The V gene's germline CDR1 is MNHNY and CDR2 SVGAGI (reference sequence).

The genes are TRBV7-2 and TRBJ1-5; TRBD1 aligns across 7 bases. The trim removed 6 bases at V and 9 bases at J, leaving 14 bases unmatched. Germline CDR1 is SGHTA and CDR2 is FQGNSA. This CDR3 region has 15 residues. This CDR3 reads CASRGGGRVNGPQHF. The CDR3 DNA reads TGTGCCAGCAGAGGAGGGGGCCGGGTCAATGGGCCCCAGCATTTT.

CDR3 sequence reads: CASSVDSGTETQYF. CDR3 coding DNA: TGTGCCAGCAGCGTTGATAGCGGGACGGAGACCCAGTACTTC. The chain combines TRBV9 with TRBJ2-5; TRBD2 matches 8 bases. Germline assignment: CDR1 SGDLS and CDR2 YYNGEE. With V trimmed by 2 bases and J by 5 bases, 5 bases remained unmatched. The CDR3 loop spans 14 amino acids.

This sequence joins TRBV20-1 and TRBJ2-3; weak D call: TRBD2 (5 bases). V was trimmed by 6 bases and J by 2 bases, leaving 12 bases between them. The CDR3 runs to 13 residues. Germline values: CDR1 DFQATT, CDR2 SNEGSKA (reference sequence). The CDR3 DNA reads TGCAGTGCGTACGGGGAGATCACAGATACGCAGTATTTT. Its protein is CSAYGEITDTQYF.

A note on this clonotype: An end of the junction differs from the germline gene, which may be a read error. The chain combines TRBV18 with TRBJ1-1; D is unclear. Germline CDR1 is KGHSH and CDR2 is LQKENI. The CDR3 contains 13 residues. The CDR3 here is CASSPSVNTGAFF. The CDR3 DNA sequence: TGTGCCAGCTCACCATCCGTGAACACTGGAGCTTTCTTT.

This clonotype showed up many times. This sequence joins TRBV7-9 and TRBJ1-1, with 8 bases that match TRBD1. The CDR3 has 15 residues. Germline CDR1 and CDR2: SEHNR and FQNEAQ (reference sequence). The J segment lost 4 bases and the V segment lost 5 bases, leaving 9 bases of the junction unmatched. The CDR3 DNA sequence: TGTGCCAGCAGCGAGCTCAGGGGGCTTACCACTGAAGCTTTCTTT. Its translation: CASSELRGLTTEAFF. The variable domain in full, completed from reference TRBV7-9 and TRBJ1-1, reads DTGVSQNPRHKITKRGQNVTFRCDPISEHNRLYWYRQTLGQGPEFLTYFQNEAQLEKSRLLSDRFSAERPKGSFSTLEIQRTEQGDSAMYLCASSELRGLTTEAFFGQGTRLTVV.

This clonotype came up a few times. CDR3 DNA: TGTGCCTGGAGTTTCCTCCCGGGACTATACGAGCAGTACTTC. Its protein product is CAWSFLPGLYEQYF. V and J are TRBV30 and TRBJ2-7; 7 bases agree with TRBD2. After removal of 2 bases from V and 4 bases from J, the junction contained 8 bases not matched to a gene. Germline V gene lookup returns CDR1 GTSNPN and CDR2 SVGIG (reference sequence). CDR3 length equals 14 residues.

This chain connects TRBV2 to TRBJ2-7; D is unresolved. With 2 bases removed from V and 7 bases from J, the gap between germline ends came to 6 bases. The length of the CDR3 is 11 residues. Germline V gene data show CDR1 as SNHLY and CDR2 as FYNNEI. For the CDR3, the DNA is TGTGCCAGCAGTGAACCCGGGGAGCAGTACTTC. It translates to CASSEPGEQYF. Together with reference TRBV2 and TRBJ2-7, the CDR3 gives the full variable domain: EPEVTQTPSHQVTQMGQEVILRCVPISNHLYFYWYRQILGQKVEFLVSFYNNEISEKSEIFDDQFSVERPDGSNFTLKIRSTKLEDSAMYFCASSEPGEQYFGPGTRLTVT.

Many counts were recorded for this clonotype. This chain links TRBV4-1 with TRBJ2-5, with 11 bases fitting TRBD2. This CDR3 has 17 residues. The junction had 5 bases not matched to a gene; V was cut back by 0 bases and J by 2 bases. Germline loops: CDR1 MGHRA, CDR2 YSYEKL. The CDR3 loop reads CASSQDPSGGLQETQYF. CDR3 sequence (DNA): TGCGCCAGCAGCCAAGACCCTAGCGGGGGGTTGCAAGAGACCCAGTACTTC.

The gene calls are TRBV29-1 and TRBJ2-5, with a weak D call TRBD1 (6 bases). This CDR3 contains 12 residues. Germline loops: CDR1 SQVTM, CDR2 ANQGSEA. V shed 8 bases and J shed 5 bases, with 15 bases lying between them. CDR3: CSLQGGAETQYF. For the CDR3, the DNA is TGCAGCTTACAAGGGGGAGCGGAGACCCAGTACTTC.

The rearrangement joins TRBV19 to TRBJ2-5, with 9 bases matching TRBD1. J lost 2 bases, V lost 7 bases, and 17 bases had no gene match. The CDR3 loop spans 18 amino acids. Germline V lookup: CDR1 LNHDA, CDR2 SQIVND (reference sequence). The CDR3 spells CASKGWDRVGTNQETQYF. The CDR3 nucleotides are TGTGCCAGTAAAGGTTGGGACAGGGTGGGAACTAATCAAGAGACCCAGTACTTC.

V and J are TRBV27 and TRBJ1-4; D uncertain. V lost 0 bases, J lost 7 bases, and 12 bases lay in between. In germline, CDR1 is MNHEY, CDR2 SMNVEV (reference sequence). This CDR3 is 15 amino acids long. In nucleotides, the CDR3 is TGTGCCAGCAGTTTATCCCGGGGAACATCTGAAAAACTGTTTTTT. This translates into CASSLSRGTSEKLFF.